This TCR beta chain was captured in a study of blood T cell repertoires in COVID-19. CDR3 length: 18 residues. V was cut by 0 bases and J by 1 base, with 16 bases left in between. Per the germline V gene, CDR1 is SGHAT and CDR2 is FQNNGV. Repertoires were generated with immunoSEQ multiplex PCR, while TCRdb's copy carries only in-frame clones and drops some. Of 100,000 to 120,000 clones listed, approximately 82% are singletons. The clonotype comes from a woman in her 70s with acute or convalescent COVID-19. Source material: peripheral blood. The chain joins TRBV11-2 to TRBJ1-3, with a possible D match to TRBD1 (6 bases). The CDR3 is CASSLDRRKTGSGNTIYF. CDR3 coding DNA: TGTGCCAGCAGCTTAGATCGGAGAAAGACAGGATCTGGAAACACCATATATTTT.